The 24 T cell receptor beta chains listed next were all sequenced from one sample in a study of regulatory T cells in long-lasting Graves disease. In building TCR beta libraries, iRepertoire HTBI primers were used together with Arm-PCR of CDR3 regions. Using its own MiXCR run on the multiplex PCR reads, TCRdb lists one record per CDR3 protein. The sample holds 310,000 or so distinct CDR3 sequences, about 18% seen once. Time point meaning: persistent/refractory GD, antithyroid drugs over 5 years with positive TRAb. PBMCs provided the RNA from which the TCR library was made. Material: peripheral blood mononuclear cells (PBMCs), obtained when the disease was refractory, from a patient treated with antithyroid drugs. These receptors were obtained from a female donor with Graves disease.

With regard to this clonotype: One end of the junction does not line up with germline, which may come from a read error. The V gene is TRBV24-1, the J gene TRBJ1-2; 9 bases align to TRBD1. Germline V gives CDR1 KGHDR, CDR2 SFDVKD. The CDR3 runs 15 residues. The CDR3 loop is CATSDPGQGSYGCTF. As DNA, the CDR3 is TGTGCCACCAGTGACCCTGGACAGGGGAGTTATGGCTGCACCTTC.

This clonotype was found once. The gene calls are TRBV5-1 and TRBJ2-2; unclear D gene. The CDR3 sequence is 14 residues long. The ends were cut back, 6 bases at V and 0 bases at J, with 9 bases in the middle. Germline V lookup: CDR1 SGHRS, CDR2 YFSETQ. In nucleotides, the CDR3 is TGCGCCAGCACCCTCCGGGCGAACACCGGGGAGCTGTTTTTT. It translates to CASTLRANTGELFF.

This clonotype was recorded a few times. This chain connects TRBV5-1 to TRBJ2-7; 10 bases are a match to TRBD1. Germline V CDR1 and CDR2: SGHRS, YFSETQ. The V and J ends lost 1 base and 6 bases, in that order; junction bases with no gene match: 7. The CDR3 covers 15 residues. This chain's CDR3 is CASSLLRQGAREQYF. CDR3 coding DNA: TGCGCCAGCAGCTTGCTGAGACAGGGGGCGCGCGAGCAGTACTTC.

The chain uses TRBV6-1 and TRBJ2-4; 9 bases map to TRBD2. Germline values: CDR1 MNHNS, CDR2 SASEGT. V lost 8 bases, J lost 0 bases, and 8 bases stayed unmatched. The CDR3 has 16 amino acids. In DNA, the CDR3 is TGTGCCAGCGCCAGGCTAGCGGGAATAGCCAAAAACATTCAGTACTTC. This gives the protein CASARLAGIAKNIQYF.

For this clonotype: This could be a read error, since a much larger clone is one nucleotide away. The chain combines TRBV6-4 with TRBJ1-2, with D maybe TRBD1 (6 bases). Germline values: CDR1 MRHNA, CDR2 SNTAGT. Trimming removed 6 bases from V and 8 bases from J, with 19 bases in between. The length of the CDR3 is 14 residues. The CDR3 protein is CASRPEQGSVGYTF. CDR3 nucleotide sequence: TGTGCCAGCAGACCGGAACAGGGTTCGGTAGGCTACACCTTC.

The rearrangement links TRBV12-3 or TRBV12-4 to TRBJ1-1; 9 bases are a match to TRBD1. The CDR3 contains 15 residues. V was pared by 9 bases and J by 5 bases, with 13 bases of the junction left unmatched. DNA of the CDR3: TGTGCCAGTAGATGGCGGGGACAGGGACGTACTGAAGCTTTCTTT. Translating gives CASRWRGQGRTEAFF.

This clonotype showed up many times. This CDR3 is CAWTTSGSSGTQYF. In DNA form, the CDR3 reads TGTGCCTGGACGACTAGCGGGAGTAGTGGAACCCAGTACTTC. The chain links TRBV30 to TRBJ2-5, with 12 bases aligning to TRBD2. The CDR3 has 14 residues. Germline V gives CDR1 GTSNPN, CDR2 SVGIG (reference sequence). J lost 8 bases, V lost 4 bases, and 8 bases had no gene match.

This clonotype was seen repeatedly, ten times or more. This rearrangement joins TRBV28 to TRBJ1-3; D is unresolved. Looked up from germline, CDR1 is MDHEN and CDR2 is SYDVKM. This CDR3 is built from 19 residues. V dropped 5 bases and J dropped 4 bases, with 27 bases sitting between them. The CDR3: CASSGGPVSSWAHGNTIYF. The CDR3 coding sequence is TGTGCCAGCAGTGGTGGCCCAGTCTCTTCGTGGGCGCACGGAAACACCATATATTTT.

As DNA, the CDR3 is TGCAGTGCTAGAGATGGTCAGGTTAGCAATCAGCCCCAGCATTTT. This encodes CSARDGQVSNQPQHF. This chain links TRBV20-1 with TRBJ1-5; no firm D call. CDR1 and CDR2 (germline): DFQATT, SNEGSKA (reference sequence). This CDR3 is 15 amino acids long. Trimming removed 0 bases from V and 0 bases from J, with 9 bases in between.

This clonotype was seen ten or more times. The V call is TRBV7-3, the J call TRBJ1-5; TRBD1 is a possible D gene (5 bases). This CDR3 has 15 residues. CDR1 is SGHTA and CDR2 is FQGTGA in the germline V gene. V was pared by 5 bases and J by 2 bases, with 13 bases between. As DNA, the CDR3 is TGTGCCAGCAGCCTCACAGGAGATGGCAATCAGCCCCAGCATTTT. This encodes CASSLTGDGNQPQHF.

The table lists this clonotype with a few counts. A much larger clone lies a single base off, so this may be a read error. The chain uses TRBV7-8 and TRBJ1-2; D possibly corresponds to TRBD1 (5 bases). Germline V gives CDR1 SGHVS, CDR2 FQNEAQ. This CDR3 is 15 amino acids long. This CDR3 reads CTSSLGDRTIGGYTF. The CDR3 nucleotides read TGTACCAGCAGCTTAGGGGACCGGACGATTGGTGGCTACACCTTC.

This clonotype was seen a few times. The V and J genes are TRBV4-1 and TRBJ2-2; D uncertain. Germline assignment: CDR1 MGHRA and CDR2 YSYEKL. The V end lost 3 bases, the J end lost 4 bases, and 15 bases lay between the germline ends. The CDR3 has 16 amino acids. CDR3 in DNA: TGCGCCAGCAGCCATCCCCGGCAGTTACCCACCGGGGAGCTGTTTTTT. Protein sequence: CASSHPRQLPTGELFF.

This clonotype was seen at least ten times. This chain uses TRBV7-2 with TRBJ1-4, with D perhaps matching TRBD1 (5 bases). The CDR3 covers 14 residues. Deletions cut 6 bases from V and 3 bases from J, with 11 bases between. Germline values: CDR1 SGHTA, CDR2 FQGNSA. CDR3 coding DNA: TGTGCCAGCAGTCGACAGTTTTCTAATGAAAAACTGTTTTTT. This sequence encodes CASSRQFSNEKLFF.

This clonotype was seen a handful of times. The V call is TRBV10-3, the J call TRBJ1-2; 7 bases align to TRBD1. The CDR3 sequence is 14 residues long. Trimming cost V 6 bases and J 1 base; bases outside gene matches: 5. Germline CDR1 is ENHRY and CDR2 is SYGVKD. In nucleotides, the CDR3 is TGTGCCATCAGATCGGACAGGAGTAACTATGGCTACACCTTC. The encoded protein is CAIRSDRSNYGYTF.

This clonotype was counted at least ten times. The genes are TRBV2 and TRBJ1-2; 8 bases are a match to TRBD1. The trim removed 6 bases at V and 4 bases at J, leaving 10 bases unmatched. The CDR3 length is 15 residues. Germline V lookup: CDR1 SNHLY, CDR2 FYNNEI. As DNA, the CDR3 is TGTGCCAGCAGCCCTACCGCCGGGACAGGCTATGGCTACACCTTC. This codes for CASSPTAGTGYGYTF.

This clonotype was seen once. The chain couples TRBV7-2 to TRBJ2-2; the D gene is possibly TRBD1 (6 bases). V dropped 7 bases and J dropped 0 bases, with 15 bases sitting between them. This CDR3 is 16 amino acids long. Germline V lookup: CDR1 SGHTA, CDR2 FQGNSA. The CDR3 loop is CASTVPRGTNTGELFF. The CDR3 DNA reads TGTGCCAGCACCGTTCCGAGGGGGACGAACACCGGGGAGCTGTTTTTT. The whole variable domain, filled in from reference TRBV7-2 and TRBJ2-2, reads GAGVSQSPSNKVTEKGKDVELRCDPISGHTALYWYRQSLGQGLEFLIYFQGNSAPDKSGLPSDRFSAERTGGSVSTLTIQRTQQEDSAVYLCASTVPRGTNTGELFFGEGSRLTVL.

This clonotype was recorded many times. This chain connects TRBV7-8 to TRBJ1-4, with D tentatively TRBD1 (5 bases). Trimming removed 1 base from V and 0 bases from J, with 18 bases in between. Looked up from germline, CDR1 is SGHVS and CDR2 is FQNEAQ. There are 19 residues in the CDR3. The CDR3 sequence: CASSLDGARQFATNEKLFF. In DNA, the CDR3 is TGTGCCAGCAGCTTAGACGGGGCCAGACAATTTGCAACTAATGAAAAACTGTTTTTT.

This clonotype was observed many times. The chain links TRBV11-2 to TRBJ2-7, with 7 bases identical to TRBD2. V lost 0 bases and J lost 5; bases outside the gene matches: 7. This CDR3 is 15 amino acids long. In germline, CDR1 is SGHAT, CDR2 FQNNGV. The CDR3 coding sequence is TGTGCCAGCAGCTTAGACGGCGGGAGAATAAACGAGCAGTACTTC. Amino acid sequence: CASSLDGGRINEQYF.

This clonotype was counted between two and nine times. CDR3: CSANFQGDVGYTF. The CDR3 coding sequence is TGCAGTGCTAACTTCCAGGGGGATGTTGGCTACACCTTC. The J gene is TRBJ1-2, the V gene TRBV20-1; TRBD1 agrees at 7 bases. V shed 4 bases, J shed 7 bases, and the junction held 9 bases outside the gene matches. Germline CDR1 DFQATT, CDR2 SNEGSKA (reference sequence). The CDR3 loop spans 13 amino acids.

V gene TRBV5-1 combines with J gene TRBJ1-5; D remains ambiguous. Between the trimmed V and J ends, which lost 0 bases and 9 bases, there was a span of 10 bases. Germline V gene sequence: CDR1 SGHRS, CDR2 YFSETQ. The CDR3 has 13 residues. The CDR3 DNA is TGCGCCAGCAGCTTGGGGGGTGGGCGGCCCCAGCATTTT. Encoded protein: CASSLGGGRPQHF.

This clonotype was counted ten times or more. The chain couples TRBV24-1 to TRBJ2-4; D is ambiguous. Per the germline V gene, CDR1 is KGHDR and CDR2 is SFDVKD. Trimming stripped 2 bases from V and 0 bases from J, with 10 bases between. The CDR3 extends over 16 amino acids. In DNA, the CDR3 is TGTGCCACCAGTGATTCCCCAGCTCTAGCCAAAAACATTCAGTACTTC. Translating it yields CATSDSPALAKNIQYF.

V is TRBV6-1 and J is TRBJ1-4, with no clear D. Germline CDR1 and CDR2: MNHNS and SASEGT. V lost 7 bases to trimming and J lost 3 bases, with 6 bases between them. CDR3 length: 12 amino acids. The CDR3 reads CASTTANEKLFF. The DNA for the CDR3 is TGTGCCAGCACCACAGCTAATGAAAAACTGTTTTTT.

This clonotype was observed many times. The chain couples TRBV11-2 to TRBJ2-7, with D possibly being TRBD2 (7 bases). V dropped 0 bases and J dropped 0 bases, with 12 bases sitting between them. The length of the CDR3 is 16 residues. The V gene's germline CDR1 is SGHAT and CDR2 FQNNGV. CDR3 sequence (DNA): TGTGCCAGCAGCTTAGAAGGGGGGGGAAGCTCCTACGAGCAGTACTTC. Translating it yields CASSLEGGGSSYEQYF.

In its sample, this clonotype was seen a few times. A read error may account for a junction end that differs from germline. The J gene is TRBJ1-3, the V gene TRBV10-1; the match to TRBD1 covers 7 bases. The CDR3 extends over 13 amino acids. From germline, CDR1 is WNHNN and CDR2 SYGVQD (reference sequence). CDR3 DNA: TGTGCCAGCCGGGACAGCTCTGGAAACACCATATATTTT. Its protein product is CASRDSSGNTIYF.